Given below is one T cell receptor beta chain in context. The antigen is not known. This specimen comes from a study of shared clonotypes between healthy human individuals. General study points: Naive CD4 clonotypes overlapped across a few donors at about 5.2%. Rarefaction demonstrated incomplete sorted-subset sequencing despite large depth.

Germline CDR1 is SNHLY and CDR2 is FYNNEI. V lost 10 bases, J lost 6 bases, and 22 bases lay in between. This CDR3 comprises 15 residues. The data were produced by immunoSEQ multiplex PCR, yet TCRdb's version contains in-frame clones alone and is incomplete. The top ten clones hold nearly 0.065% of a sample with roughly 520,000 clones, approximately 94% of them seen once. Into CD45RA+ naive and CD45RA-negative memory subsets, the CD4+ cells were split. What was sequenced was naive CD4+ T cells sorted from blood. As to subset: CD45RA+ positively selected. The TCR comes from a woman aged 25-40 years in good health. The gene calls are TRBV2 and TRBJ2-1; D may correspond to TRBD1 or TRBD2 (5 bases each). The DNA for the CDR3 is TGTGCCACTCCCACCGGGACGGATGATGGCAATGAGCAGTTCTTC. It encodes CATPTGTDDGNEQFF.